The present T cell receptor (beta chain) was sequenced within a study of T cells in Graves' hyperthyroidism and ophthalmopathy. Broader study findings: Among thyroid clonotypes expanded above 0.001, most also appeared in blood.

Germline CDR1 SGHTA, CDR2 FQGNSA. The CDR3 loop spans 16 amino acids. V shed 1 base and J 3 bases; nucleotides not matched to a gene: 8. This clonotype was found many times. No antigen is known for it. The source material, RNA transcripts, was used to amplify TCR beta CDR3 regions. HTBI primers were employed in a first-round RT-PCR of the TCR CDR3. TCRdb redid the calling of the multiplex PCR reads with MiXCR, one entry per CDR3 protein. The sample has hundreds of thousands of distinct CDR3 sequences; over 12% are singletons. This chain connects TRBV7-2 to TRBJ2-5; 7 bases are a match to TRBD1. Sequencing input: blood. This TCR was sampled from a woman aged 55-70 years with Graves' ophthalmopathy. CDR3 sequence reads: CASSLGAGGTKETQYF. CDR3 DNA sequence: TGTGCCAGCAGCTTAGGGGCAGGGGGAACAAAAGAGACCCAGTACTTC.